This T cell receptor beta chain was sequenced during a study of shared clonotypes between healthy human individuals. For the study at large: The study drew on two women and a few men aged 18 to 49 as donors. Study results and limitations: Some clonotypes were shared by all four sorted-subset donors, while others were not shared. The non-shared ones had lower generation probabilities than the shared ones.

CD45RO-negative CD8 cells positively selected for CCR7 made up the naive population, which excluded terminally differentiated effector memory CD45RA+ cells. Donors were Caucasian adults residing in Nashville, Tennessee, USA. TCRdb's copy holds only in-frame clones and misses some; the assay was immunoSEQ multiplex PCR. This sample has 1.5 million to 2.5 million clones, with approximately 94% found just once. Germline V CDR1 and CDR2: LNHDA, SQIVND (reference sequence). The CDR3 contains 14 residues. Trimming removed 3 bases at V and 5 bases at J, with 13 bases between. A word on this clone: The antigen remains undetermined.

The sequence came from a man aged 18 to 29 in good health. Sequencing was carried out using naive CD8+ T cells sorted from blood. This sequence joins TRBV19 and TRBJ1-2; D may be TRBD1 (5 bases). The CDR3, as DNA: TGTGCCAGTAGTATTTGGGACGGAGATTATGGCTACACCTTC. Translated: CASSIWDGDYGYTF.